What follows are 27 T cell receptor beta chains derived from one specimen sequenced in a study of shared clonotypes between healthy human individuals. Data came from immunoSEQ multiplex PCR; TCRdb stores just in-frame clones and leaves some out. The sample holds about 2.3 million clones, more than 80% seen once. What was sequenced was naive CD4+ T cells from PBMCs. Described subset: CD45RA+ positively selected. These receptors all stem from a man aged 18 to 30 in good health. Some clones in this sample may be carry-over from other donors' samples.

The CDR3 DNA reads TGTGCCTGGAGGTTTTCCGGGCGAGGAGACATTCAGTACTTC. Amino acids: CAWRFSGRGDIQYF. The V call is TRBV30, the J call TRBJ2-4; D is unresolved. V lost 3 bases and J lost 8, with 17 bases in between. This CDR3 contains 14 residues. From germline, CDR1 is GTSNPN and CDR2 SVGIG (reference sequence).

The chain employs TRBV28 and TRBJ1-4; weak D call: TRBD1 (6 bases). The germline V gene has CDR1 MDHEN and CDR2 SYDVKM. The CDR3 sequence is 14 residues long. Trimming removed 2 bases from V and 10 bases from J, with 14 bases in between. The CDR3 sequence: CASSLGDKAPKLFF. The CDR3 nucleotides read TGTGCCAGCAGTTTAGGGGACAAAGCCCCAAAACTGTTTTTT. Together with reference TRBV28 and TRBJ1-4, the CDR3 gives the full variable domain: DVKVTQSSRYLVKRTGEKVFLECVQDMDHENMFWYRQDPGLGLRLIYFSYDVKMKEKGDIPEGYSVSREKKERFSLILESASTNQTSMYLCASSLGDKAPKLFFGSGTQLSVL.

V usage is TRBV6-6 and J usage is TRBJ2-5; 7 bases fit TRBD1. Trimming took 2 bases from V and 5 from J; bases not matched to a gene: 5. Germline V CDR1 and CDR2: MNHNY, SVGAGI (reference sequence). This CDR3 comprises 14 residues. The CDR3 here is CASSYPGQQETQYF. The CDR3 DNA reads as TGTGCCAGCAGTTACCCGGGACAGCAGGAGACCCAGTACTTC.

This sequence joins TRBV6-5 and TRBJ2-5; 9 bases agree with TRBD2. Trimming cost V 1 base and J 4 bases; bases outside gene matches: 7. Germline CDR1 is MNHEY and CDR2 is SVGAGI. This CDR3 comprises 16 residues. As DNA, the CDR3 is TGTGCCAGCAGTTACTTCGCGGGAGGGCCGGGAGAGACCCAGTACTTC. Residues: CASSYFAGGPGETQYF.

The gene calls are TRBV9 and TRBJ2-2, with TRBD2 matching 11 bases. With 4 bases clipped from V and 2 bases from J, the junction kept 7 bases outside the gene matches. There are 17 residues in the CDR3. Germline CDR1 reads SGDLS; CDR2 reads YYNGEE. For the CDR3, the DNA is TGTGCCAGCAGCCCCCGAGGGACTAGCGGAAACACCGGGGAGCTGTTTTTT. Its protein is CASSPRGTSGNTGELFF.

This clone was observed once. The V gene is TRBV9, the J gene TRBJ2-2, with no clear D. CDR1 is SGDLS and CDR2 is YYNGEE in the germline V gene. With 4 bases removed from V and 4 bases from J, the gap between germline ends came to 8 bases. The CDR3 extends over 13 amino acids. CDR3 DNA: TGTGCCAGCAGCCCTCGAACCACCGGGGAGCTGTTTTTT. Translation: CASSPRTTGELFF.

This rearrangement joins TRBV4-1 to TRBJ2-5; 10 nucleotides agree with TRBD2. The CDR3 extends over 16 amino acids. The germline V gene has CDR1 MGHRA and CDR2 YSYEKL. V lost 1 base, J lost 5 bases, and 7 bases stayed unmatched. The CDR3 DNA reads TGCGCCAGCAGCCAAGGACCTAGCGGGAGCCGGGAGACCCAGTACTTC. Its protein is CASSQGPSGSRETQYF.

The chain has TRBV7-2 and TRBJ2-1; the match to TRBD2 covers 10 bases. V lost 1 base, J lost 4 bases, and 4 bases stayed unmatched. The germline gives CDR1 SGHTA, CDR2 FQGNSA. This CDR3 contains 16 residues. The CDR3 DNA reads as TGTGCCAGCAGCTTAGGAAGCGGGAGGGCATACAATGAGCAGTTCTTC. It translates to CASSLGSGRAYNEQFF.

The rearrangement uses TRBV28 and TRBJ2-4; D remains unclear. The CDR3 runs 15 residues. CDR1 is MDHEN and CDR2 is SYDVKM in the germline V gene. The V end was cut by 6 bases, the J end by 0 bases, with 12 bases between. CDR3 loop: CASSRNVLAKNIQYF. The CDR3 DNA follows: TGTGCCAGCAGCCGCAATGTACTAGCCAAAAACATTCAGTACTTC. The whole variable domain, remainder taken from reference TRBV28 and TRBJ2-4, is DVKVTQSSRYLVKRTGEKVFLECVQDMDHENMFWYRQDPGLGLRLIYFSYDVKMKEKGDIPEGYSVSREKKERFSLILESASTNQTSMYLCASSRNVLAKNIQYFGAGTRLSVL.

V is TRBV7-9 and J is TRBJ2-7; perhaps D is TRBD1 or TRBD2 (5 bases each). CDR1 SEHNR and CDR2 FQNEAQ come from the germline V gene (reference sequence). Trimming removed 8 bases at V and 2 bases at J, with 19 bases between. The CDR3 length is 15 residues. CDR3 sequence: CASYWTSGTTYEQYF. CDR3 coding DNA: TGTGCCAGCTATTGGACAAGCGGCACAACCTACGAGCAGTACTTC. The full variable domain, in which reference TRBV7-9 and TRBJ2-7 provide the parts outside the CDR3, is DTGVSQNPRHKITKRGQNVTFRCDPISEHNRLYWYRQTLGQGPEFLTYFQNEAQLEKSRLLSDRFSAERPKGSFSTLEIQRTEQGDSAMYLCASYWTSGTTYEQYFGPGTRLTVT.

This chain connects TRBV9 to TRBJ2-3; 7 bases fit TRBD2. The V and J ends lost 0 bases and 6 bases, in that order; junction bases with no gene match: 4. Germline-derived CDR1 and CDR2 are SGDLS and YYNGEE. The CDR3 has 14 residues. CDR3 sequence (DNA): TGTGCCAGCAGCGTAGTGAGGGAGGGGGATACGCAGTATTTT. Residues: CASSVVREGDTQYF.

The chain has TRBV6-5 and TRBJ1-2, with D tentatively TRBD1 (6 bases). V was pared by 0 bases and J by 2 bases, with 10 bases between. The CDR3 sequence is 15 residues long. Germline CDR1 reads MNHEY; CDR2 reads SVGAGI. The CDR3 protein is CASSYSGHGNYGYTF. The CDR3 DNA is TGTGCCAGCAGTTACTCGGGACACGGCAACTATGGCTACACCTTC.

The V and J genes are TRBV7-9 and TRBJ2-2; 8 bases line up with TRBD1. This CDR3 spans 15 amino acids. J was trimmed by 4 bases and V by 5 bases; bases with no gene match: 6. Looked up from germline, CDR1 is SEHNR and CDR2 is FQNEAQ (reference sequence). CDR3 in amino acids: CASSTNDRGTGELFF. CDR3 nucleotide sequence: TGTGCCAGCAGCACGAACGACAGGGGCACCGGGGAGCTGTTTTTT.

This chain links TRBV12-5 with TRBJ2-5; D call uncertain. Between the trimmed V and J ends, which lost 2 bases and 5 bases, there was a span of 3 bases. Germline CDR1 LGHNT, CDR2 FRNRAP. This CDR3 is 11 amino acids long. In nucleotides, the CDR3 is TGTGCTAGTGGTTTGTTGGAGACCCAGTACTTC. This translates into CASGLLETQYF.

The J gene is TRBJ2-5, the V gene TRBV28; either TRBD1 or TRBD2 may fit D (6 bases each). Germline V CDR1 and CDR2: MDHEN, SYDVKM. V was cut by 1 base and J by 5 bases, with 14 bases left in between. The CDR3 has 15 residues. CDR3 region: CASSLLGGGWETQYF. DNA for the CDR3: TGTGCCAGCAGTTTATTAGGGGGAGGATGGGAGACCCAGTACTTC.

The chain links TRBV4-1 to TRBJ2-4, with a possible D match to TRBD1 (6 bases). The germline V gene encodes CDR1 MGHRA and CDR2 YSYEKL. The CDR3 loop spans 15 amino acids. Trimming took 2 bases from V and 5 from J, leaving 13 bases between them. The CDR3 DNA is TGCGCCAGCAGCCAACCCGGGACAAGACAAAACATTCAGTACTTC. It yields the protein CASSQPGTRQNIQYF.

V and J are TRBV5-4 and TRBJ2-1; D gene uncertain. The CDR3 length is 20 residues. The germline gives CDR1 SGHNT, CDR2 YYREEE (reference sequence). V lost 3 bases to trimming and J lost 2 bases, with 27 bases between them. The CDR3 region has the DNA TGTGCCAGCAGCTCACACCTACTTCTTGGGCCCCCCGCGCCCTACAATGAGCAGTTCTTC. Translated, it gives CASSSHLLLGPPAPYNEQFF.

The chain uses TRBV27 and TRBJ1-5, with D possibly being TRBD1 (5 bases). The CDR3 totals 16 residues. Trimming removed 3 bases from V and 0 bases from J, with 12 bases in between. CDR1 is MNHEY and CDR2 is SMNVEV in the germline V gene (reference sequence). The CDR3 here is CASSFSGTYSNQPQHF. CDR3 sequence (DNA): TGTGCCAGCAGTTTCTCAGGGACTTATAGCAATCAGCCCCAGCATTTT.

The chain links TRBV11-2 to TRBJ2-2; D unclear. Germline V gene sequence: CDR1 SGHAT, CDR2 FQNNGV. The CDR3 runs to 15 residues. V gave up 5 bases and J gave up 6 bases, with 16 bases separating them. The CDR3 protein is CASSTWGIKAGELFF. CDR3 nucleotide sequence: TGTGCCAGCAGCACCTGGGGAATAAAGGCCGGGGAGCTGTTTTTT. The whole variable domain, remainder taken from reference TRBV11-2 and TRBJ2-2, is EAGVAQSPRYKIIEKRQSVAFWCNPISGHATLYWYQQILGQGPKLLIQFQNNGVVDDSQLPKDRFSAERLKGVDSTLKIQPAKLEDSAVYLCASSTWGIKAGELFFGEGSRLTVL.

This clone was seen once. The chain couples TRBV6-1 to TRBJ1-2, with a weak D call TRBD1 (6 bases). The CDR3 has 15 amino acids. Trimming pared 2 bases from V and 7 bases from J, leaving 17 bases between. Germline assignment: CDR1 MNHNS and CDR2 SASEGT. The CDR3 DNA follows: TGTGCCAGCAGTGAATCATACCGCGGCAGGGGTGGCTACACCTTC. It encodes CASSESYRGRGGYTF.

The chain uses TRBV7-8 and TRBJ2-7; TRBD2 matches 8 bases. The CDR3 is 16 residues long. From germline, CDR1 is SGHVS and CDR2 FQNEAQ. After removal of 5 bases from V and 7 bases from J, the junction contained 16 bases not matched to a gene. CDR3 protein: CASSRPRGGRLGEQYF. As DNA, the CDR3 is TGTGCCAGCAGCCGCCCTCGGGGGGGCAGACTGGGGGAGCAGTACTTC.

The chain joins TRBV5-1 to TRBJ1-3; tentative D call: TRBD1 (5 bases). Germline assignment: CDR1 SGHRS and CDR2 YFSETQ. CDR3 length: 14 residues. Trimming removed 6 bases from V and 6 bases from J, with 16 bases in between. The CDR3 region is CASNSGASSNTIYF. DNA for the CDR3: TGCGCCAGCAACTCCGGGGCCTCCTCAAACACCATATATTTT.

This clone is a singleton in its sample. The rearrangement uses TRBV27 and TRBJ2-2, with no clear D. The germline V gene has CDR1 MNHEY and CDR2 SMNVEV (reference sequence). This CDR3 is 11 amino acids long. Between the trimmed V and J ends, which lost 11 bases and 6 bases, there was a span of 10 bases. CDR3 sequence: CASTLAGELFF. The CDR3 region has the DNA TGTGCCTCAACCCTCGCCGGGGAGCTGTTTTTT.

This clone was seen only once. J is TRBJ2-3 and V is TRBV11-2, with D perhaps matching TRBD1 (6 bases). V shed 3 bases and J shed 0 bases, with 13 bases lying between them. The CDR3 is 16 residues long. Germline lookup yields CDR1 SGHAT and CDR2 FQNNGV. The CDR3 nucleotides are TGTGCCAGCAGCTTGGACAGCCAAACTAGCACAGATACGCAGTATTTT. It specifies CASSLDSQTSTDTQYF.

This clone was observed a single time. The chain links TRBV2 to TRBJ2-1; TRBD1 matches 7 bases. CDR1 and CDR2 (germline): SNHLY, FYNNEI. The CDR3 contains 15 residues. V lost 4 bases and J lost 4; bases outside the gene matches: 7. CDR3 DNA sequence: TGTGCCAGCAGTGGACAGGGCCCCCGTTACAATGAGCAGTTCTTC. The encoded protein is CASSGQGPRYNEQFF. The complete variable domain, with remaining parts taken from reference TRBV2 and TRBJ2-1, reads EPEVTQTPSHQVTQMGQEVILRCVPISNHLYFYWYRQILGQKVEFLVSFYNNEISEKSEIFDDQFSVERPDGSNFTLKIRSTKLEDSAMYFCASSGQGPRYNEQFFGPGTRLTVL.

This clone was detected once. The V and J genes are TRBV5-1 and TRBJ2-3; 11 bases are a match to TRBD1. The CDR3 is 14 amino acids. Trimming removed 6 bases from V and 4 bases from J; junction bases left unmatched: 4. Per germline, CDR1 SGHRS and CDR2 YFSETQ. This chain's CDR3 is CASTRDRGSDTQYF. The CDR3 nucleotides are TGCGCCAGCACCCGGGACAGGGGGTCAGATACGCAGTATTTT.

V is TRBV6-6 and J is TRBJ2-7, with TRBD2 identical over 8 bases. The trim removed 6 bases at V and 2 bases at J, leaving 9 bases unmatched. This CDR3 has 15 amino acids. The V gene's germline CDR1 is MNHNY and CDR2 SVGAGI (reference sequence). CDR3: CASSDRAGDPYEQYF. DNA for the CDR3: TGTGCCAGCAGCGATCGAGCGGGAGACCCCTACGAGCAGTACTTC.